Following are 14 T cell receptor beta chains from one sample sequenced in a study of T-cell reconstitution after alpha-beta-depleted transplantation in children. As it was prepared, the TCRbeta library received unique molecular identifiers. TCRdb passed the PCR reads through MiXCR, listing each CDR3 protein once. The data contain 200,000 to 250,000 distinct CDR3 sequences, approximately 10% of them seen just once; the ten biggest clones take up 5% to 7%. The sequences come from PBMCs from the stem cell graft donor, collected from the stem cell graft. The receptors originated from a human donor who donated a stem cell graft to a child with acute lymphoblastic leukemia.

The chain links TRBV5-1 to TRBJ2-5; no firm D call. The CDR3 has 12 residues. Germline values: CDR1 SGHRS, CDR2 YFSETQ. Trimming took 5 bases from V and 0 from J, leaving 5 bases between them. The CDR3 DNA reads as TGCGCCAGCAGACGGCACCAAGAGACCCAGTACTTC. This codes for CASRRHQETQYF.

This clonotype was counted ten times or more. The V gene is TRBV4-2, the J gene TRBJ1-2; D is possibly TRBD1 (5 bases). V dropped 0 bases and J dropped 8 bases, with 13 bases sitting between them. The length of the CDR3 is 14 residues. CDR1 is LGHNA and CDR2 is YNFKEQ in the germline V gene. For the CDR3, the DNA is TGTGCCAGCAGCCAAGAGGGGCAGGGTGAGGGCTACACCTTC. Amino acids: CASSQEGQGEGYTF.

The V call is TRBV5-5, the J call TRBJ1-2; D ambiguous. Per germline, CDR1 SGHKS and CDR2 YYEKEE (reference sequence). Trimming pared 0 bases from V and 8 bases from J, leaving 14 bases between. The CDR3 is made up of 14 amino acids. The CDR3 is CASSLDSVLWGYTF. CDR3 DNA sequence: TGTGCCAGCAGCTTGGATTCCGTGCTGTGGGGCTACACCTTC.

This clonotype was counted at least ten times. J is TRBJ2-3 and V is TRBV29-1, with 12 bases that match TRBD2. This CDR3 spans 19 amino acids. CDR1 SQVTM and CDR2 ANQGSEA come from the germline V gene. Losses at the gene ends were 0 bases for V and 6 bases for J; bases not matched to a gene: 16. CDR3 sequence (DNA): TGCAGCGTTGAAGACCCTGCTAGCGGGGGGGGCCCCTACACCGATACGCAGTATTTT. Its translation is CSVEDPASGGGPYTDTQYF.

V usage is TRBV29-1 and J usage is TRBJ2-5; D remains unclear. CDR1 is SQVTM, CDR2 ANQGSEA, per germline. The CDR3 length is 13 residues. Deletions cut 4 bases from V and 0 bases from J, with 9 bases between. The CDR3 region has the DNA TGCAGCGTTGTGCCAAAACACCAAGAGACCCAGTACTTC. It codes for CSVVPKHQETQYF.

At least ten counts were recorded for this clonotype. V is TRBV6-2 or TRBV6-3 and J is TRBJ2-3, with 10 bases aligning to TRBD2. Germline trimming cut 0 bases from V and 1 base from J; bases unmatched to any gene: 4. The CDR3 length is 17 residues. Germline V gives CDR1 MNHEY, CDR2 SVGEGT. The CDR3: CASSYSPSGGGTDTQYF. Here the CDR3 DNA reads TGTGCCAGCAGTTACTCGCCCAGCGGGGGGGGCACAGATACGCAGTATTTT.

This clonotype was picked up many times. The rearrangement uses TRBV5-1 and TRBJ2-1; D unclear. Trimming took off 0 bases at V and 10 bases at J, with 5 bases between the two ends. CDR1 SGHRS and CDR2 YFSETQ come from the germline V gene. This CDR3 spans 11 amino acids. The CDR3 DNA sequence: TGCGCCAGCAGCTTGGCTTGGGAGCAGTTCTTC. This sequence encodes CASSLAWEQFF.

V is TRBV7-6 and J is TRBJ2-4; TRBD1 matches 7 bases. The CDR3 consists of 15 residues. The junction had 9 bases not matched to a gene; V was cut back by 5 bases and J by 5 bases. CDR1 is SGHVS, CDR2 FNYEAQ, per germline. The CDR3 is CASSLTGFSENIQYF. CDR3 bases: TGTGCCAGCAGCCTGACAGGGTTTAGTGAAAACATTCAGTACTTC.

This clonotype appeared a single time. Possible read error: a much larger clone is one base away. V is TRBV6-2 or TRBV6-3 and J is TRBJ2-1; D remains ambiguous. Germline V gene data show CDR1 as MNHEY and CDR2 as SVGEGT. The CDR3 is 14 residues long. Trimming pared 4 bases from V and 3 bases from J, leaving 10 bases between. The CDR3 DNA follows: TGTGCCAGCAGTTTCGAAAAGTTCTACAATGAGCAGTTCTTC. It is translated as CASSFEKFYNEQFF.

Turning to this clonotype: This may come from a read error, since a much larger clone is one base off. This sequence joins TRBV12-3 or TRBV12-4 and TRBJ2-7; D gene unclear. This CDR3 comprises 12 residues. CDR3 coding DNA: TGTGCCAGCAGTTTAAGTGGGCGCGAGCATTACTTC. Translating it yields CASSLSGREHYF.

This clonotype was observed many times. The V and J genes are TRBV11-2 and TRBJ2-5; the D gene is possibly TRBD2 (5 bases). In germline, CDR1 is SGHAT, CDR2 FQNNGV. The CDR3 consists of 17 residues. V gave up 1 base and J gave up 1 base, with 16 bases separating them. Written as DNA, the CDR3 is TGTGCCAGCAGCTTAGTTCTGGGCGGGTCACGCCAAGAGACCCAGTACTTC. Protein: CASSLVLGGSRQETQYF.

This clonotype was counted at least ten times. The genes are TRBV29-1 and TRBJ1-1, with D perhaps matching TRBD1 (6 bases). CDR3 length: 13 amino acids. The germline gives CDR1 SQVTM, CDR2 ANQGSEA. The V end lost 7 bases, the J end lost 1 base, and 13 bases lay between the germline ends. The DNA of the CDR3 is TGCAGCGAGCAAGGACAGCCGAACACTGAAGCTTTCTTT. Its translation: CSEQGQPNTEAFF.

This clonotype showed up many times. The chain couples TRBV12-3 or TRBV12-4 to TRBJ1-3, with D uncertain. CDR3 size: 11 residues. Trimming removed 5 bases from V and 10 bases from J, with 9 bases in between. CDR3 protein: CASSQTKTIYF. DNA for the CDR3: TGTGCCAGCAGTCAGACAAAGACCATATATTTT.

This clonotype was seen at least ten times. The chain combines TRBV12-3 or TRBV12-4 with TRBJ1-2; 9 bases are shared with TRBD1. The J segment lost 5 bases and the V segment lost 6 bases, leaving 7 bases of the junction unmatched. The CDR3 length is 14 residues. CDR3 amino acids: CASSLQGADYGYTF. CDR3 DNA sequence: TGTGCCAGCAGCCTACAGGGGGCGGATTATGGCTACACCTTC.